The clone carrying this T cell receptor (beta chain) was seen more than once but under ten times. TCRdb re-analysed the 5' RACE reads in MiXCR, keeping a single row per CDR3 protein. The data contain 550,000 to 600,000 distinct CDR3 sequences, roughly 21% of them singletons. Looked up from germline, CDR1 is DFQATT and CDR2 is SNEGSKA (reference sequence). V shed 6 bases, J shed 1 base, and the junction held 7 bases outside the gene matches. The CDR3 contains 16 residues. These data come from a study of T-cell memory formation after mild COVID-19. The sequenced sample consisted of PBMCs or a T cell subset sorted from them (not recorded which). The origin of this receptor is an adult woman who had mild COVID-19 (a few samples of this study predate the infection). Cell type and time point are not known. The J gene is TRBJ1-5, the V gene TRBV20-1, with TRBD1 identical over 12 bases. CDR3 bases: TGCAGTGCCCCGGGGACAGGGGGCCGAAGCAATCAGCCCCAGCATTTT. Protein: CSAPGTGGRSNQPQHF.